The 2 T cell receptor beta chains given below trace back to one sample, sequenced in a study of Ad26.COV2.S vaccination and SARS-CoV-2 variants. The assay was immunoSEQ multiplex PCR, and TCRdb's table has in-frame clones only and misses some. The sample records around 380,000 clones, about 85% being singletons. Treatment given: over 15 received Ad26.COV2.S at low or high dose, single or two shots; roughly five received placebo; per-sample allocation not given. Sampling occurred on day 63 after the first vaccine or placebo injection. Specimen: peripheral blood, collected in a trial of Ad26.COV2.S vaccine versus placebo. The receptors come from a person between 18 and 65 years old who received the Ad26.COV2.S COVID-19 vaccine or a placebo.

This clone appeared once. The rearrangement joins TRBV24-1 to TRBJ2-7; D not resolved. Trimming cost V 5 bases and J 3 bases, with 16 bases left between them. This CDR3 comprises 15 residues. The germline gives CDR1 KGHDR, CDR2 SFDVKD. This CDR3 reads CATSVWQAIDYEQYF. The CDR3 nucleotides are TGTGCCACCAGTGTCTGGCAGGCCATTGACTACGAGCAGTACTTC.

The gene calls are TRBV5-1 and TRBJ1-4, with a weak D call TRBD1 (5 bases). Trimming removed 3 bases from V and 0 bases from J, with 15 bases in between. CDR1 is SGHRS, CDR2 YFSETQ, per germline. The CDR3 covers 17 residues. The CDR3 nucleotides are TGCGCCAGCAGCTATGGACTCAGGGTTGCAACTAATGAAAAACTGTTTTTT. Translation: CASSYGLRVATNEKLFF.